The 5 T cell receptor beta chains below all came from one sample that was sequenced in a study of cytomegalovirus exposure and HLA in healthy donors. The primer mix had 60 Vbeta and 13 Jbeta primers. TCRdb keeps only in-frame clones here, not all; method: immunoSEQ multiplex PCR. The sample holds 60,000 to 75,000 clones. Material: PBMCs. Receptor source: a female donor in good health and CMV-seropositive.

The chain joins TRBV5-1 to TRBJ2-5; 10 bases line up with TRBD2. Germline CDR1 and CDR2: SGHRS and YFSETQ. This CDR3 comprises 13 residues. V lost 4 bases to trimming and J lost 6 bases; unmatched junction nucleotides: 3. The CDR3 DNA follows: TGCGCCAGCAGCGGGGGACTAGCGAAGACCCAGTACTTC. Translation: CASSGGLAKTQYF.

The CDR3 reads CASSQGTGGATNEKLFF. In DNA form, the CDR3 reads TGCGCCAGCAGCCAGGGGACAGGGGGAGCAACTAATGAAAAACTGTTTTTT. The J gene is TRBJ1-4, the V gene TRBV4-3; 11 nucleotides line up with TRBD1. CDR3 length: 17 residues. Germline loops: CDR1 LGHNA, CDR2 YSLEER. V trimming: 3 bases; J trimming: 0 bases; junction bases outside the gene matches: 3.

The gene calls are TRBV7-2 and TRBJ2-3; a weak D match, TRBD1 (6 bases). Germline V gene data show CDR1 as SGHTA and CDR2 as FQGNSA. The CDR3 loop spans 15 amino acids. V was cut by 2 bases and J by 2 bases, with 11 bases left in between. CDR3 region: CASSLMGANTDTQYF. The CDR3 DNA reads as TGTGCCAGCAGCTTAATGGGGGCCAACACAGATACGCAGTATTTT.

The CDR3 protein is CASSGRQGAGRNTEAFF. CDR3 DNA: TGTGCCAGCAGCGGTCGACAGGGGGCAGGTCGGAACACTGAAGCTTTCTTT. The chain is built from TRBV11-1 and TRBJ1-1; 10 bases fit TRBD1. J gave up 1 base and V 5 bases, and 10 bases lay outside the gene matches. The CDR3 is 17 residues long. CDR1 is SGHAT, CDR2 FQDESV, per germline (reference sequence).

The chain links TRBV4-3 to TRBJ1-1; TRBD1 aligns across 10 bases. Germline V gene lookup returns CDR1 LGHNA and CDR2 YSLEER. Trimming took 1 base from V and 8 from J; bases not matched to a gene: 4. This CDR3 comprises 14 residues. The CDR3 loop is CASSQVDRGQEAFF. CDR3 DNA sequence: TGCGCCAGCAGCCAAGTTGACAGGGGGCAAGAAGCTTTCTTT.